This T cell receptor beta chain was documented in a study of shared clonotypes between healthy human individuals. Study context: Every donor yielded three CD4 naive, three CD4 memory, two CD8 naive and one CD8 memory plate.

To make CD8 memory, CD45RO+ cells were put together with CCR7-negative CD45RA+ TemRA cells. On this clone: What it binds is not known.

Clones were sequenced by immunoSEQ multiplex PCR, and TCRdb holds only the in-frame ones, with some missing. The sample comprises roughly 300,000 clones, around 86% of which are singletons, and 15% to 20% rests with the top ten. J lost 1 base, V lost 1 base, and 3 bases had no gene match. Germline V CDR1 and CDR2: SGHKS, YYEKEE (reference sequence). CDR3 size: 16 residues. Regarding the study as a whole: Depth was large, yet rarefaction showed that sorted-subset sequencing was incomplete.

This TCR was sampled from a man aged 18 to 30 in good health. This chain uses TRBV5-5 with TRBJ2-2; 8 nucleotides match TRBD1. The material sequenced was memory CD8+ T cells sorted from blood. Regarding subset: CD45RO+ cells pooled with CCR7-negative TemRA cells. The CDR3, as DNA: TGTGCCAGCAGCTTGTGGGGACAGGTGAACACCGGGGAGCTGTTTTTT. Translated: CASSLWGQVNTGELFF.